These 15 T cell receptor beta chains originate from one sample sequenced in a study of OX40 agonist ivuxolimab in advanced cancers. Clones were sequenced by immunoSEQ multiplex PCR, and TCRdb holds only the in-frame ones, with some missing. The sample consists of 50,000 to 60,000 clones, approximately 90% of them appearing once. This sample comprised CD4+ or CD8+ T cells sorted from blood, obtained in a trial of the OX40 agonist ivuxolimab. These receptors were obtained from an adult with an advanced solid tumor such as melanoma, head and neck, liver or kidney cancer.

This chain joins TRBV2 and TRBJ2-1, with 9 bases aligning to TRBD2. Germline V gene sequence: CDR1 SNHLY, CDR2 FYNNEI. This CDR3 has 18 residues. Losses at the gene ends were 5 bases for V and 0 bases for J; bases not matched to a gene: 11. In DNA form, the CDR3 reads TGTGCCAGCAGTCCGGGGACTAGCCCCCGGAGCTCCTACAATGAGCAGTTCTTC. Amino acid sequence: CASSPGTSPRSSYNEQFF.

J is TRBJ2-2 and V is TRBV6-6; 10 bases map to TRBD2. The V and J ends lost 2 bases and 2 bases, in that order; junction bases with no gene match: 2. The CDR3 sequence is 16 residues long. Germline values: CDR1 MNHNY, CDR2 SVGAGI (reference sequence). The CDR3 region has the DNA TGTGCCAGCAGTTACGTAGCGGGAGGTAACACCGGGGAGCTGTTTTTT. It yields the protein CASSYVAGGNTGELFF.

This sequence joins TRBV7-9 and TRBJ2-4; a weak D match, TRBD2 (6 bases). The CDR3 totals 15 residues. Germline V lookup: CDR1 SEHNR, CDR2 FQNEAQ (reference sequence). Trimming cost V 1 base and J 4 bases, with 11 bases left between them. CDR3 DNA sequence: TGTGCCAGCAGCTTAGGGCGGGATGGAAAAAACATTCAGTACTTC. Protein: CASSLGRDGKNIQYF.

V and J are TRBV28 and TRBJ2-1; possibly TRBD1 for D (6 bases). The CDR3 spans 17 residues. Trimming shortened V by 5 bases and J by 5 bases, and 22 bases separated the two germline ends. Per germline, CDR1 MDHEN and CDR2 SYDVKM. The CDR3 reads CASSQPLDRLDDNEQFF. The CDR3 region has the DNA TGTGCCAGCAGTCAACCGCTTGACAGGTTGGACGACAATGAGCAGTTCTTC.

The V and J genes are TRBV28 and TRBJ2-7; 7 bases line up with TRBD1. V lost 5 bases, J lost 2 bases, and 9 bases stayed unmatched. This CDR3 comprises 15 residues. Germline V gene data show CDR1 as MDHEN and CDR2 as SYDVKM. The chain's CDR3 is CASSPTTGMTYEQYF. The CDR3 DNA follows: TGTGCCAGCAGTCCAACGACAGGGATGACCTACGAGCAGTACTTC.

This chain joins TRBV2 and TRBJ2-1; TRBD1 agrees at 8 bases. Germline CDR1 reads SNHLY; CDR2 reads FYNNEI. This CDR3 comprises 16 residues. V shed 6 bases, J shed 4 bases, and the junction held 11 bases outside the gene matches. The CDR3 sequence is CASRAWTGRRYNEQFF. The CDR3 bases are TGTGCCAGCAGGGCCTGGACAGGGAGAAGGTACAATGAGCAGTTCTTC. Together with reference TRBV2 and TRBJ2-1, the CDR3 gives the full variable domain: EPEVTQTPSHQVTQMGQEVILRCVPISNHLYFYWYRQILGQKVEFLVSFYNNEISEKSEIFDDQFSVERPDGSNFTLKIRSTKLEDSAMYFCASRAWTGRRYNEQFFGPGTRLTVL.

The chain has TRBV12-5 and TRBJ2-1; D gene ambiguous. Germline V CDR1 and CDR2: LGHNT, FRNRAP. The CDR3 is 11 amino acids. V was pared by 1 base and J by 10 bases, with 5 bases between. The CDR3 coding sequence is TGTGCTAGTGGTTTGGGCCTAGAGCAGTTCTTC. Amino acids: CASGLGLEQFF.

The chain uses TRBV30 and TRBJ2-3; the match to TRBD1 covers 8 bases. Germline CDR1 and CDR2: GTSNPN and SVGIG (reference sequence). V lost 4 bases, J lost 3 bases, and 6 bases stayed unmatched. CDR3 length: 14 residues. The CDR3 DNA follows: TGTGCCTGGAACACAGGGGGGCGAACAGATACGCAGTATTTT. Translation: CAWNTGGRTDTQYF.

This chain connects TRBV27 to TRBJ2-1; a weak D match, TRBD1 (5 bases). V was cut by 2 bases and J by 4 bases, with 9 bases left in between. This CDR3 region has 14 residues. Germline V gene sequence: CDR1 MNHEY, CDR2 SMNVEV (reference sequence). The DNA of the CDR3 is TGTGCCAGCAGTTTACAGGGCCGGTACAATGAGCAGTTCTTC. Amino acid sequence: CASSLQGRYNEQFF.

The chain uses TRBV15 and TRBJ2-1, with D unresolved. This CDR3 has 17 amino acids. From germline, CDR1 is LNHNV and CDR2 YYDKDF (reference sequence). The ends were cut back, 0 bases at V and 7 bases at J, with 19 bases in the middle. This CDR3 reads CATSREGFSQLENEQFF. The CDR3, as DNA: TGTGCCACCAGCAGAGAGGGTTTTTCCCAATTGGAAAATGAGCAGTTCTTC.

The V gene is TRBV27, the J gene TRBJ2-7; 13 bases line up with TRBD2. Germline values: CDR1 MNHEY, CDR2 SMNVEV (reference sequence). The CDR3 sequence is 17 residues long. The junction had 12 bases not matched to a gene; V was cut back by 8 bases and J by 2 bases. DNA for the CDR3: TGTGCCAGCTCTGGGGTAGTGGGACTAGCGGGGACCTACGAGCAGTACTTC. It yields the protein CASSGVVGLAGTYEQYF.

This clone was seen just once. The chain joins TRBV5-4 to TRBJ2-7; possibly TRBD1 or TRBD2 for D (6 bases each). V was cut by 0 bases and J by 4 bases, with 17 bases left in between. The CDR3 totals 16 residues. In germline, CDR1 is SGHNT, CDR2 YYREEE (reference sequence). The chain's CDR3 is CASSLGRERGFYEQYF. For the CDR3, the DNA is TGTGCCAGCAGCTTGGGACGGGAGAGGGGGTTTTACGAGCAGTACTTC.

This clone was seen once. The chain recombines TRBV28 with TRBJ2-1; the match to TRBD2 covers 13 bases. This CDR3 region has 17 residues. The J segment lost 4 bases and the V segment lost 6 bases, leaving 9 bases of the junction unmatched. From germline, CDR1 is MDHEN and CDR2 SYDVKM. In DNA form, the CDR3 reads TGTGCCAGCAGCCCCGGGGGGGGACTAGCGGGATACAATGAGCAGTTCTTC. This sequence encodes CASSPGGGLAGYNEQFF.

The table lists this clone with a count of one. This chain links TRBV5-6 with TRBJ2-5; TRBD1 is a possible D gene (7 bases). CDR1 and CDR2 from the germline V gene are SGHDT and YYEEEE. Trimming pared 9 bases from V and 2 bases from J, leaving 8 bases between. This CDR3 comprises 11 residues. The CDR3 DNA is TGTGCCACAGGGGGGCAAGAGACCCAGTACTTC. Its protein product is CATGGQETQYF. Full variable domain (remainder filled in from reference TRBV5-6 and TRBJ2-5): DAGVTQSPTHLIKTRGQQVTLRCSPKSGHDTVSWYQQALGQGPQFIFQYYEEEERQRGNFPDRFSGHQFPNYSSELNVNALLLGDSALYLCATGGQETQYFGPGTRLLVL.

J is TRBJ2-1 and V is TRBV28; D is undetermined. The germline V and J ends were trimmed by 2 bases and 6 bases, with 14 bases remaining between them. From germline, CDR1 is MDHEN and CDR2 SYDVKM. This CDR3 is 15 amino acids long. Here the CDR3 reads CASSLRFTSPNEQFF. The DNA for the CDR3 is TGTGCCAGCAGTTTAAGATTTACATCTCCCAATGAGCAGTTCTTC.